These 29 T cell receptor beta chains came from one sample sequenced in a study of Graves' ophthalmopathy and Graves' hyperthyroidism. As the template, RNA transcripts were used to amplify TCR beta CDR3 regions. A first-round RT-PCR used HTBI primers, followed by a second-round multiplex PCR. One entry per CDR3 protein, called by TCRdb with MiXCR from the multiplex PCR reads. The sample has about half a million distinct CDR3 sequences, over 13% seen once. Sequencing was performed on blood. These receptors came from a woman in her twenties or thirties with Graves' ophthalmopathy.

This clonotype was counted at least ten times. The chain has TRBV12-3 or TRBV12-4 and TRBJ1-5; TRBD1 matches at 8 bases. CDR3 length: 14 amino acids. V was pared by 3 bases and J by 7 bases, with 5 bases of the junction left unmatched. CDR3 loop: CASSLGRGLQPQHF. The CDR3 coding sequence is TGTGCCAGCAGTTTGGGCAGGGGGCTGCAGCCCCAGCATTTT.

In the case of this clonotype: A read error is possible here, since a much larger clone lies one base away. This chain joins TRBV6-1 and TRBJ1-1; TRBD1 matches 8 bases. Germline loops: CDR1 MNHNS, CDR2 SASEGT. The V and J ends lost 1 base and 11 bases, in that order; junction bases with no gene match: 12. The CDR3 extends over 15 amino acids. CDR3 bases: TGTGCCAGCAGTGAAGAAGGACAGGGTTCTTTTGATGCTTTCTTT. It translates to CASSEEGQGSFDAFF.

This clonotype was counted many times. The chain employs TRBV20-1 and TRBJ2-7, with D possibly TRBD2 on 5 matching bases. The germline gives CDR1 DFQATT, CDR2 SNEGSKA (reference sequence). This CDR3 has 15 amino acids. Trimming removed 0 bases at V and 3 bases at J, with 15 bases between. This chain's CDR3 is CSARDLGELSYEQYF. The CDR3 DNA is TGCAGTGCTAGAGATCTCGGGGAATTGAGCTACGAGCAGTACTTC.

The chain couples TRBV9 to TRBJ2-2, with TRBD2 identical over 8 bases. Germline V gene lookup returns CDR1 SGDLS and CDR2 YYNGEE. V was clipped by 6 bases and J by 1 base; unmatched bases: 5. CDR3 size: 15 residues. The CDR3 loop reads CASNPSGRNTGELFF. The DNA of the CDR3 is TGTGCCAGCAATCCGAGCGGGAGGAACACCGGGGAGCTGTTTTTT.

Many counts were recorded for this clonotype. V is TRBV3-1 and J is TRBJ2-7; a possible D gene is TRBD2 (6 bases). CDR3 length equals 15 residues. Germline lookup yields CDR1 LGHDT and CDR2 YNNKEL (reference sequence). Trimming stripped 1 base from V and 3 bases from J, with 13 bases between. The CDR3 region is CASSQGILAHYEQYF. As DNA, the CDR3 is TGTGCCAGCAGCCAAGGGATACTAGCCCACTACGAGCAGTACTTC.

This clonotype was detected ten times or more. The chain recombines TRBV12-3 or TRBV12-4 with TRBJ1-6; D not resolved. The CDR3 covers 13 residues. V lost 3 bases to trimming and J lost 8 bases, with 8 bases between them. The CDR3 DNA is TGTGCCAGCAGTTTGAGTAGGGATTCACCCCTCCACTTT. It codes for CASSLSRDSPLHF.

The table lists this clonotype with many counts. This chain uses TRBV2 with TRBJ2-7; D is ambiguous. V lost 11 bases, J lost 0 bases, and 11 bases lay in between. This CDR3 contains 12 residues. Germline V lookup: CDR1 SNHLY, CDR2 FYNNEI. As DNA, the CDR3 is TGTGCCGAGAGACTGGCCTCCTACGAGCAGTACTTC. It encodes CAERLASYEQYF. The whole variable domain, filled in from reference TRBV2 and TRBJ2-7, reads EPEVTQTPSHQVTQMGQEVILRCVPISNHLYFYWYRQILGQKVEFLVSFYNNEISEKSEIFDDQFSVERPDGSNFTLKIRSTKLEDSAMYFCAERLASYEQYFGPGTRLTVT.

This clonotype was seen at least ten times. The chain combines TRBV28 with TRBJ2-5; tentatively, D is TRBD1 or TRBD2 (6 bases each). CDR1 and CDR2 (germline): MDHEN, SYDVKM. The CDR3 extends over 14 amino acids. V was shortened by 3 bases and J by 5 bases, with 13 bases between the two germline ends. The DNA for the CDR3 is TGTGCCAGCAGTTTTCGGTCGGGGGCCGAGACCCAGTACTTC. This codes for CASSFRSGAETQYF.

On this clonotype: One junction end disagrees with the germline gene, perhaps due to a read error. V gene TRBV12-3 or TRBV12-4 combines with J gene TRBJ1-1, with a weak D call TRBD1 (5 bases). CDR3 length equals 15 residues. The CDR3 DNA is TGTGCCAGCAGTGGGGGGAAGACTCGGAACACTGAAGCTTGCTTT. Its protein product is CASSGGKTRNTEACF.

The chain links TRBV4-2 to TRBJ1-3; D gene unclear. The V gene lost 0 bases and the J gene lost 1 base, with 7 bases spanning the gap. From germline, CDR1 is LGHNA and CDR2 YNFKEQ. The length of the CDR3 is 15 residues. The CDR3 DNA sequence: TGTGCCAGCAGCCAAGATAAGGGTTCTGGAAACACCATATATTTT. Its translation is CASSQDKGSGNTIYF.

This clonotype was detected many times. This rearrangement joins TRBV6-5 to TRBJ1-2; 7 nucleotides align to TRBD1. V lost 5 bases to trimming and J lost 4 bases; unmatched junction nucleotides: 13. From germline, CDR1 is MNHEY and CDR2 SVGAGI. There are 16 residues in the CDR3. The CDR3 here is CASSSRDRNRRYGYTF. CDR3 DNA: TGTGCCAGCAGTAGCCGGGACAGAAATCGCCGCTATGGCTACACCTTC.

This clonotype showed up just a few times. J is TRBJ1-2 and V is TRBV30; weak D call: TRBD1 (6 bases). V lost 0 bases, J lost 8 bases, and 10 bases lay in between. The CDR3 consists of 12 residues. Germline values: CDR1 GTSNPN, CDR2 SVGIG (reference sequence). The CDR3 is CAWSVRQVGYTF. The CDR3 DNA follows: TGTGCCTGGAGTGTACGACAGGTCGGCTACACCTTC.

In its sample, this clonotype was seen many times. V gene TRBV7-8 combines with J gene TRBJ1-5; the D gene is possibly TRBD1 (5 bases). The CDR3 covers 15 residues. The germline gives CDR1 SGHVS, CDR2 FQNEAQ. V lost 5 bases and J 6 bases, leaving 17 bases between the germline ends. CDR3 in amino acids: CASSERRGVSQPQHF. CDR3 DNA: TGTGCCAGCAGCGAGAGGAGAGGGGTCTCTCAGCCCCAGCATTTT.

This clonotype was seen many times. This likely comes from a read error, as the CDR3 has no conserved phenylalanine or tryptophan at its end. This chain connects TRBV6-5 to TRBJ1-2; 7 bases are a match to TRBD1. The CDR3 runs to 13 residues. The junction had 0 bases not matched to a gene; V was cut back by 2 bases and J by 3 bases. Per the germline V gene, CDR1 is MNHEY and CDR2 is SVGAGI. CDR3 in DNA: TGTGCCAGCAGTTACCAGGGGGACTATGGCTACACCTCC. It yields the protein CASSYQGDYGYTS.

The CDR3 is CASRTGLINYGYTF. The CDR3 bases are TGTGCCAGCAGAACGGGACTGATTAACTATGGCTACACCTTC. J is TRBJ1-2 and V is TRBV12-3 or TRBV12-4; tentatively, D is TRBD1 (5 bases). CDR3 length: 14 amino acids. Trimming took off 6 bases at V and 1 base at J, with 12 bases between the two ends.

This clonotype has a count of ten or more. This CDR3 reads CASSPGTSYEQYF. The CDR3 DNA reads as TGTGCCAGCAGTCCCGGGACATCCTACGAGCAGTACTTC. The chain combines TRBV12-3 or TRBV12-4 with TRBJ2-7; possible D gene TRBD1, 6 bases. V was shortened by 5 bases and J by 1 base, with 9 bases between the two germline ends. The CDR3 spans 13 residues.

The genes are TRBV19 and TRBJ1-1; no definite D call. V was clipped by 6 bases and J by 5 bases, with 10 bases between them. From germline, CDR1 is LNHDA and CDR2 SQIVND (reference sequence). The CDR3 loop spans 12 amino acids. The CDR3 spells CASSPAWTEAFF. CDR3 nucleotides: TGTGCCAGTAGCCCAGCTTGGACTGAAGCTTTCTTT. Full variable domain (outside the CDR3, taken from reference TRBV19 and TRBJ1-1): DGGITQSPKYLFRKEGQNVTLSCEQNLNHDAMYWYRQDPGQGLRLIYYSQIVNDFQKGDIAEGYSVSREKKESFPLTVTSAQKNPTAFYLCASSPAWTEAFFGQGTRLTVV.

This clonotype was seen repeatedly, ten times or more. The chain carries TRBV28 and TRBJ2-7; no firm D call. The CDR3 has 14 amino acids. Per the germline V gene, CDR1 is MDHEN and CDR2 is SYDVKM. The germline V and J ends were trimmed by 5 bases and 2 bases, with 13 bases remaining between them. DNA of the CDR3: TGTGCCAGCAGTGAGGCCACAGTAACCTACGAGCAGTACTTC. This encodes CASSEATVTYEQYF.

J is TRBJ1-5 and V is TRBV6-1; TRBD1 is a possible D gene (6 bases). The CDR3 totals 15 residues. Deletions cut 6 bases from V and 6 bases from J, with 18 bases between. CDR1 and CDR2 (germline): MNHNS, SASEGT. The CDR3 nucleotides read TGTGCCAGCAGCCCGGGTAGGGGGACTCCTCAGCCCCAGCATTTT. This translates into CASSPGRGTPQPQHF.

This clonotype has ten or more counts. V usage is TRBV2 and J usage is TRBJ1-6; D is unresolved. CDR1 is SNHLY, CDR2 FYNNEI, per germline. CDR3 length equals 17 residues. V was cut by 3 bases and J by 0 bases, with 12 bases left in between. The CDR3 sequence is CASSERQVLSYNSPLHF. The CDR3 coding sequence is TGTGCCAGCAGTGAGCGTCAGGTGCTCTCCTATAATTCACCCCTCCACTTT. Variable domain in full (rest from reference TRBV2 and TRBJ1-6): EPEVTQTPSHQVTQMGQEVILRCVPISNHLYFYWYRQILGQKVEFLVSFYNNEISEKSEIFDDQFSVERPDGSNFTLKIRSTKLEDSAMYFCASSERQVLSYNSPLHFGNGTRLTVT.

This clonotype has a handful of counts. This clone may be a read error of a much larger clone one base away. The rearrangement uses TRBV18 and TRBJ2-5; TRBD2 is a possible D gene (6 bases). Germline CDR1 reads KGHSH; CDR2 reads LQKENI. The CDR3 contains 14 residues. The CDR3 coding sequence is TGTGCCAGCTCACCGGAGGGGCTCCAAGAGACCAAGTACTTC. Its protein is CASSPEGLQETKYF.

The rearrangement links TRBV30 to TRBJ2-7; the D is unclear. Germline V gives CDR1 GTSNPN, CDR2 SVGIG (reference sequence). The CDR3 has 12 residues. The ends were cut back, 5 bases at V and 3 bases at J, with 11 bases in the middle. DNA for the CDR3: TGTGCCTGGGGCGACACTTTCTACGAGCAGTACTTC. Its protein is CAWGDTFYEQYF.

In this sample, this clonotype turned up many times. A read error may account for a junction end that differs from germline. The chain combines TRBV6-1 with TRBJ1-2; D is uncertain. The CDR3 length is 8 residues. CDR1 MNHNS and CDR2 SASEGT come from the germline V gene. CDR3 amino acids: CASFELYF. CDR3 DNA sequence: TGTGCCAGCTTCGAACTGTACTTC.

There are many counts of this clonotype. This chain joins TRBV14 and TRBJ1-2, with D maybe TRBD1 (6 bases). The V and J ends lost 3 bases and 8 bases respectively, with 13 bases between them. The CDR3 is 13 amino acids. Germline assignment: CDR1 SGHDN and CDR2 FVKESK. In DNA form, the CDR3 reads TGTGCCAGCAGCCAGTGGCCAGGGGACGGCTACACCTTC. Amino acid sequence: CASSQWPGDGYTF.

This clonotype was recorded at least ten times. This rearrangement joins TRBV6-5 to TRBJ1-2; weak D call: TRBD1 (5 bases). CDR3 length: 14 amino acids. Germline values: CDR1 MNHEY, CDR2 SVGAGI. Trimming removed 4 bases at V and 2 bases at J, with 11 bases between. The CDR3 nucleotides read TGTGCCAGCAGTTCACACCAGGGAAACTATGGCTACACCTTC. It encodes CASSSHQGNYGYTF.

In its sample, this clonotype was seen many times. The chain combines TRBV28 with TRBJ1-5; D remains ambiguous. The ends were cut back, 6 bases at V and 0 bases at J, with 15 bases in the middle. The germline V gene has CDR1 MDHEN and CDR2 SYDVKM. This CDR3 contains 16 residues. The CDR3 loop reads CASSPPQTHSNQPQHF. Here the CDR3 DNA reads TGTGCCAGCAGCCCACCCCAGACCCATAGCAATCAGCCCCAGCATTTT.

This clonotype was recorded at least ten times. The chain combines TRBV7-9 with TRBJ2-7; 7 bases fit TRBD1. The CDR3 has 16 amino acids. The germline gives CDR1 SEHNR, CDR2 FQNEAQ (reference sequence). Trimming cost V 4 bases and J 1 base; bases outside gene matches: 10. The CDR3 is CASSYPEQGSSYEQYF. CDR3 nucleotides: TGTGCCAGCAGCTACCCGGAACAGGGGTCATCCTACGAGCAGTACTTC.

The table lists this clonotype with many counts. The chain uses TRBV12-3 or TRBV12-4 and TRBJ2-7; D is possibly TRBD1 or TRBD2 (5 bases each). The CDR3 consists of 14 residues. With 3 bases removed from V and 3 bases from J, the gap between germline ends came to 12 bases. CDR3: CASSLGVMNYEQYF. Here the CDR3 DNA reads TGTGCCAGCAGTTTGGGGGTAATGAACTACGAGCAGTACTTC.

This clonotype appeared many times. V is TRBV27 and J is TRBJ1-6; TRBD1 matches at 9 bases. CDR3 length equals 15 residues. The V gene's germline CDR1 is MNHEY and CDR2 SMNVEV (reference sequence). Germline trimming cut 4 bases from V and 8 bases from J; bases unmatched to any gene: 6. Here the CDR3 reads CASSSGTGLDSPLHF. The CDR3 DNA reads as TGTGCCAGCAGTTCCGGGACAGGGCTCGATTCACCCCTCCACTTT.